This T cell receptor (beta chain) was retrieved from a study of blood T cell repertoires in COVID-19. Study information: Donors in the United States, Italy and Spain gave samples during acute or convalescent COVID-19. Sample material is recorded as cDNA or gDNA derived from T cells, B-cell-depleted T cells, or PBMCs.

The CDR3 has 17 amino acids. V lost 0 bases to trimming and J lost 5 bases; unmatched junction nucleotides: 9. Germline V gene data show CDR1 as SGHRS and CDR2 as YFSETQ. In the authors' methods: Amplification of reference gene primers provided the estimated nucleated cell counts. Libraries were prepared by immunoSEQ multiplex PCR; TCRdb keeps only in-frame clonotypes and omits some of them. That table gives V, J and clone size, and the DNA gave D and trimming. Here the sample spans about 90,000 clones, roughly 90% being singletons. In this sample, this clone turned up a few times. This TCR derives from a woman between 70 and 85 years old with acute or convalescent COVID-19. Material: peripheral blood. This rearrangement joins TRBV5-1 to TRBJ1-4, with 8 positions matching TRBD1. The CDR3 DNA reads as TGCGCCAGCAGCTTGGCCCCAGGGGGCGGGGGAAATGAAAAACTGTTTTTT. Translating gives CASSLAPGGGGNEKLFF.